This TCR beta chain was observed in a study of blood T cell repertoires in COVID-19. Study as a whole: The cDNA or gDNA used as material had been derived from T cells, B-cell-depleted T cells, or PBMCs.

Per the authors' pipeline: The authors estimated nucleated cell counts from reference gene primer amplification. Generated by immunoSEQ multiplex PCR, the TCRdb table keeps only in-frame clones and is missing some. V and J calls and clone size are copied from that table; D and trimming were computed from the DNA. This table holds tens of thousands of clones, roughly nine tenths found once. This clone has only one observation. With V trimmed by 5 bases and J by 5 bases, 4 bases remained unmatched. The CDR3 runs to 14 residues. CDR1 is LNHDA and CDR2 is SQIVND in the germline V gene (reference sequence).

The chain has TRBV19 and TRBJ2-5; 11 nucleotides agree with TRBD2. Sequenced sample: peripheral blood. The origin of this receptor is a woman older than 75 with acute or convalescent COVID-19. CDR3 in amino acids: CASSALAGVETQYF. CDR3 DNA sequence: TGTGCCAGTAGTGCACTAGCGGGGGTGGAGACCCAGTACTTC.